Each of the 31 T cell receptor beta chains below was sequenced from the same sample in a study of PD-L1 blockade in urothelial cancer. Produced via immunoSEQ multiplex PCR; TCRdb's table is partial and in-frame only. The sample consists of tens of thousands of clones, about 90% of them appearing once. Time point indicated: pretreatment peripheral blood. This sample comprised PBMCs, obtained around atezolizumab (anti-PD-L1) treatment. The receptors stem from a man between 60 and 75 years old with urothelial cancer.

This clone was seen only a few times. This chain links TRBV6-6 with TRBJ2-2; 7 bases are shared with TRBD1. Unmatched junction bases numbered 4, after V lost 7 bases and J lost 2 bases. The CDR3 has 14 amino acids. CDR1 and CDR2 (germline): MNHNY, SVGAGI (reference sequence). CDR3 residues: CASTQGSNTGELFF. In DNA, the CDR3 is TGTGCCAGCACACAGGGGTCCAACACCGGGGAGCTGTTTTTT.

The chain has TRBV7-9 and TRBJ1-4, with TRBD1 identical over 7 bases. V trimming: 5 bases; J trimming: 0 bases; junction bases outside the gene matches: 15. The length of the CDR3 is 19 residues. The germline V gene has CDR1 SEHNR and CDR2 FQNEAQ (reference sequence). CDR3 DNA: TGTGCCAGCAGCCGGAGGCGGGGACAGATCCTTGCAACTAATGAAAAACTGTTTTTT. Protein product: CASSRRRGQILATNEKLFF.

This clone has a handful of counts. The rearrangement uses TRBV4-1 and TRBJ2-5; D is ambiguous. Germline loops: CDR1 MGHRA, CDR2 YSYEKL. The CDR3 contains 12 residues. V lost 5 bases and J lost 5, with 9 bases in between. The CDR3 sequence: CASSGDAETQYF. DNA of the CDR3: TGCGCCAGCAGCGGAGATGCGGAGACCCAGTACTTC.

The genes are TRBV27 and TRBJ1-1, with D possibly being TRBD1 (5 bases). CDR1 MNHEY and CDR2 SMNVEV come from the germline V gene (reference sequence). The V end was cut by 4 bases, the J end by 3 bases, with 18 bases between. This CDR3 has 16 residues. In DNA form, the CDR3 reads TGTGCCAGCAGTTGGCTGAAATTAGACAGAGACACTGAAGCTTTCTTT. Translated, it gives CASSWLKLDRDTEAFF.

The chain is built from TRBV9 and TRBJ1-3; D is undetermined. Per germline, CDR1 SGDLS and CDR2 YYNGEE. The V and J ends lost 1 base and 0 bases respectively, with 5 bases between them. This CDR3 spans 14 amino acids. As DNA, the CDR3 is TGTGCCAGCAGCGTACAGGACTCTGGAAACACCATATATTTT. Translation: CASSVQDSGNTIYF.

The V gene is TRBV27, the J gene TRBJ1-5; 10 bases agree with TRBD1. This CDR3 is built from 14 residues. Trimming took 5 bases from V and 5 from J; bases not matched to a gene: 3. The germline gives CDR1 MNHEY, CDR2 SMNVEV (reference sequence). CDR3: CASSRQGAYQPQHF. The CDR3, as DNA: TGTGCCAGCAGTAGACAGGGGGCCTATCAGCCCCAGCATTTT.

The rearrangement joins TRBV5-5 to TRBJ2-5, with 10 bases fitting TRBD1. CDR1 SGHKS and CDR2 YYEKEE come from the germline V gene (reference sequence). CDR3 length equals 14 residues. The J segment lost 4 bases and the V segment lost 2 bases, leaving 2 bases of the junction unmatched. CDR3 sequence: CASSFGTGVETQYF. CDR3 bases: TGTGCCAGCAGCTTTGGGACAGGGGTAGAGACCCAGTACTTC.

The V gene is TRBV21-1, the J gene TRBJ1-1. TRBV21-1 has pseudogene status. This CDR3 spans 15 amino acids. The CDR3 bases are TGTGCCAGCATCTTGGCGGGGGCTTTGAACACTGAAGCTTTCTTT. Translating gives CASILAGALNTEAFF.

The V gene is TRBV19, the J gene TRBJ2-5; 7 positions agree with TRBD2. In germline, CDR1 is LNHDA, CDR2 SQIVND (reference sequence). This CDR3 has 16 amino acids. V trimming: 1 base; J trimming: 5 bases; junction bases outside the gene matches: 10. CDR3 region: CASSIVPTGGTETQYF. CDR3 bases: TGTGCCAGTAGTATAGTCCCGACGGGGGGAACGGAGACCCAGTACTTC.

The chain recombines TRBV7-9 with TRBJ1-2; D call uncertain. The CDR3 length is 13 residues. Germline loops: CDR1 SEHNR, CDR2 FQNEAQ (reference sequence). V dropped 10 bases and J dropped 8 bases, with 20 bases sitting between them. The CDR3 protein is CAILPQSEAGYTF. CDR3 sequence (DNA): TGTGCCATCCTCCCCCAGTCGGAGGCGGGCTACACCTTC.

This clone was seen a handful of times. The V call is TRBV19, the J call TRBJ2-3; 13 nucleotides agree with TRBD2. This CDR3 comprises 16 residues. With 7 bases clipped from V and 5 bases from J, the junction kept 9 bases outside the gene matches. The germline V gene has CDR1 LNHDA and CDR2 SQIVND (reference sequence). Written as DNA, the CDR3 is TGTGCCAGTACCGACCAACTAGCGGGGGGGCAAGATACGCAGTATTTT. Its translation: CASTDQLAGGQDTQYF.

This sequence joins TRBV9 and TRBJ2-1, with 11 bases fitting TRBD2. Unmatched junction bases numbered 5, after V lost 3 bases and J lost 0 bases. CDR3 length: 17 residues. Germline CDR1 reads SGDLS; CDR2 reads YYNGEE. DNA of the CDR3: TGTGCCAGCAGCGCGGGGACTAGCGGCTACTCCTACAATGAGCAGTTCTTC. Translating gives CASSAGTSGYSYNEQFF.

The CDR3 loop is CASSLGGQGVAQYF. For the CDR3, the DNA is TGCGCCAGCAGCTTGGGAGGACAGGGTGTAGCGCAGTACTTC. The rearrangement uses TRBV5-1 and TRBJ2-7, with 8 bases that match TRBD1. The CDR3 loop spans 14 amino acids. Germline lookup yields CDR1 SGHRS and CDR2 YFSETQ. Losses at the gene ends were 0 bases for V and 9 bases for J; bases not matched to a gene: 8.

This clone showed up just once. V is TRBV4-2 and J is TRBJ2-1; a weak D match, TRBD2 (6 bases). V lost 4 bases, J lost 12 bases, and 25 bases lay in between. CDR1 LGHNA and CDR2 YNFKEQ come from the germline V gene. The CDR3 covers 16 residues. The CDR3 coding sequence is TGTGCCAGCAGCCCCTCAGCGGCGGGGCTTACAATGAGGCAGTTCTTC. This encodes CASSPSAAGLTMRQFF.

CDR3 sequence reads: CASSSLLAGGTGELFF. The CDR3, as DNA: TGCGCCAGCAGCTCTCTACTAGCGGGTGGAACCGGGGAGCTGTTTTTT. The rearrangement uses TRBV5-1 and TRBJ2-2, with TRBD2 matching 9 bases. The germline gives CDR1 SGHRS, CDR2 YFSETQ. V dropped 3 bases and J dropped 5; count of bases not matched to a gene: 8. The CDR3 is made up of 16 amino acids.

The chain joins TRBV5-1 to TRBJ2-7; TRBD1 matches at 7 bases. Germline V lookup: CDR1 SGHRS, CDR2 YFSETQ. J gave up 2 bases and V 0 bases, and 2 bases lay outside the gene matches. This CDR3 has 14 residues. As DNA, the CDR3 is TGCGCCAGCAGCTTGGAAGGGGGCCCCTACGAGCAGTACTTC. Its translation: CASSLEGGPYEQYF.

This chain uses TRBV7-9 with TRBJ1-1; a possible D gene is TRBD1 (5 bases). Germline values: CDR1 SEHNR, CDR2 FQNEAQ (reference sequence). V lost 0 bases to trimming and J lost 4 bases, with 9 bases between them. This CDR3 is 14 amino acids long. In DNA form, the CDR3 reads TGTGCCAGCAGCTTAGCGGGGAGGGGCACTGAAGCTTTCTTT. Protein sequence: CASSLAGRGTEAFF.

The chain recombines TRBV6-5 with TRBJ1-2; weak D call: TRBD1 (6 bases). The germline V gene encodes CDR1 MNHEY and CDR2 SVGAGI. Trimming took 6 bases from V and 5 from J, leaving 16 bases between them. This CDR3 comprises 14 residues. CDR3 nucleotides: TGTGCCAGCAGAAAAAATGGGGGCGCGTATGGCTACACCTTC. Protein: CASRKNGGAYGYTF.

This clone turned up a few times. The chain has TRBV15 and TRBJ1-1; TRBD1 might be the D (6 bases). This CDR3 comprises 12 residues. Trimming took 5 bases from V and 10 from J, leaving 14 bases between them. CDR1 is LNHNV, CDR2 YYDKDF, per germline (reference sequence). CDR3 in DNA: TGTGCCACCAGCCGCCAGACAGGACTAGCTTTCTTT. Translated: CATSRQTGLAFF.

The CDR3 here is CASRAGMYTEAFF. DNA of the CDR3: TGCGCCAGCAGGGCAGGGATGTACACTGAAGCTTTCTTT. V is TRBV10-1 and J is TRBJ1-1, with a possible D match to TRBD1 (5 bases). Germline V CDR1 and CDR2: WNHNN, SYGVQD (reference sequence). V was cut by 6 bases and J by 3 bases, with 11 bases left in between. The CDR3 extends over 13 amino acids.

This clone showed up just once. The chain carries TRBV4-2 and TRBJ2-1, with TRBD2 identical over 15 bases. This CDR3 contains 13 residues. Trimming at V came to 3 bases and at J to 12 bases, leaving 0 bases not matched to a gene. Germline loops: CDR1 LGHNA, CDR2 YNFKEQ. The CDR3 nucleotides are TGTGCCAGCAGCCAGGGACTAGCGGGGGGGCAGTTCTTC. Protein product: CASSQGLAGGQFF.

The V and J genes are TRBV19 and TRBJ2-7; no clear D. Germline loops: CDR1 LNHDA, CDR2 SQIVND (reference sequence). The V end was cut by 3 bases, the J end by 3 bases, with 12 bases between. The CDR3 is made up of 14 amino acids. The CDR3 DNA sequence: TGTGCCAGTAGTATCCAGGTCCTCCACTACGAGCAGTACTTC. Protein: CASSIQVLHYEQYF.

CDR3 in amino acids: CASSTLGLAVNNEQFF. CDR3 nucleotide sequence: TGTGCCAGTAGTACCCTGGGACTAGCGGTAAACAATGAGCAGTTCTTC. This chain links TRBV19 with TRBJ2-1; TRBD2 aligns across 11 bases. Looked up from germline, CDR1 is LNHDA and CDR2 is SQIVND (reference sequence). The V segment lost 4 bases and the J segment 5 bases; nucleotides outside the gene matches: 7. This CDR3 is built from 16 residues.

V gene TRBV5-6 combines with J gene TRBJ2-1; D possibly corresponds to TRBD2 (6 bases). CDR3 length equals 16 residues. The ends were cut back, 0 bases at V and 4 bases at J, with 14 bases in the middle. Per germline, CDR1 SGHDT and CDR2 YYEEEE. This chain's CDR3 is CASSLGPGVSYNEQFF. CDR3 nucleotides: TGTGCCAGCAGCTTGGGGCCGGGAGTCTCTTACAATGAGCAGTTCTTC.

The chain is built from TRBV28 and TRBJ2-5, with 7 bases matching TRBD2. Germline CDR1 and CDR2: MDHEN and SYDVKM. This CDR3 region has 15 residues. V lost 3 bases and J lost 1; bases outside the gene matches: 5. Written as DNA, the CDR3 is TGTGCCAGCAGTTTGAGGCTAGCGGCCCAAGAGACCCAGTACTTC. Amino acid sequence: CASSLRLAAQETQYF.

The chain is built from TRBV9 and TRBJ2-5; 15 positions match TRBD2. V gave up 3 bases and J gave up 2 bases; unmatched junction bases: 5. The CDR3 is 17 amino acids. The V gene's germline CDR1 is SGDLS and CDR2 YYNGEE. CDR3 region: CASSAPGLAGGQETQYF. The CDR3 bases are TGTGCCAGCAGCGCCCCCGGACTAGCGGGGGGGCAAGAGACCCAGTACTTC.

This chain connects TRBV9 to TRBJ2-2; TRBD1 is a possible D gene (5 bases). There are 14 residues in the CDR3. Germline values: CDR1 SGDLS, CDR2 YYNGEE. The V gene lost 4 bases and the J gene lost 3 bases, with 10 bases spanning the gap. CDR3 protein: CASSPRQYTGELFF. CDR3 sequence (DNA): TGTGCCAGCAGCCCCCGACAGTACACCGGGGAGCTGTTTTTT.

The chain combines TRBV5-1 with TRBJ1-6, with D maybe TRBD1 (5 bases). V was pared by 5 bases and J by 9 bases, with 15 bases between. The CDR3 has 14 residues. Germline V gene lookup returns CDR1 SGHRS and CDR2 YFSETQ. In DNA, the CDR3 is TGCGCCAGCAGTCCTCAGGGTCTTCTTTCACCCCTCCACTTT. Residues: CASSPQGLLSPLHF. The full variable domain, with the rest looked up from reference TRBV5-1 and TRBJ1-6, is KAGVTQTPRYLIKTRGQQVTLSCSPISGHRSVSWYQQTPGQGLQFLFEYFSETQRNKGNFPGRFSGRQFSNSRSEMNVSTLELGDSALYLCASSPQGLLSPLHFGNGTRLTVT.

This chain connects TRBV11-2 to TRBJ1-1; D uncertain. Germline V lookup: CDR1 SGHAT, CDR2 FQNNGV. V was cut by 3 bases and J by 1 base, with 6 bases left in between. This CDR3 is built from 13 residues. Here the CDR3 DNA reads TGTGCCAGCAGCTTCTCGGGGAACACTGAAGCTTTCTTT. It specifies CASSFSGNTEAFF.

The V gene is TRBV5-1, the J gene TRBJ1-5; TRBD1 aligns across 11 bases. The ends lost 5 bases at V and 7 bases at J; junction bases unmatched: 5. Germline assignment: CDR1 SGHRS and CDR2 YFSETQ. This CDR3 has 14 amino acids. CDR3 amino acids: CASSPGQGEQPQHF. In DNA form, the CDR3 reads TGCGCCAGCAGTCCGGGACAGGGGGAACAGCCCCAGCATTTT.

The chain combines TRBV11-2 with TRBJ2-5, with D unresolved. CDR3 length: 14 amino acids. Germline V gene data show CDR1 as SGHAT and CDR2 as FQNNGV. The V gene lost 5 bases and the J gene lost 2 bases, with 12 bases spanning the gap. The CDR3 protein is CASSPSLRQETQYF. Here the CDR3 DNA reads TGTGCCAGCAGCCCGTCTTTGCGGCAAGAGACCCAGTACTTC.